This T cell receptor beta chain was observed in a study of blood T cell repertoires in COVID-19. At the level of the study: The United States, Italy and Spain supplied acute and convalescent COVID-19 samples. T cells, B-cell-depleted T cells, or PBMCs provided the cDNA or gDNA that served as material.

This clone was detected only a few times. Source study methods: Nucleated cell number was recorded as an estimate derived from reference gene primer amplification. The protocol was immunoSEQ multiplex PCR, while the TCRdb copy is restricted to in-frame clones and leaves out a portion. That table furnishes V, J and clone size, whereas the DNA furnished D and trimming. This table has about 300,000 clones, roughly 87% appearing once. This receptor was identified in a man aged 18-30 years with active or convalescent COVID-19. Input material: peripheral blood.

The CDR3 DNA is TGTGCCAGCAGTTTGTTCGGAGATTCACCCCTCCACTTT. This translates into CASSLFGDSPLHF. The J gene is TRBJ1-6, the V gene TRBV27; D call uncertain. The V gene's germline CDR1 is MNHEY and CDR2 SMNVEV (reference sequence). With 3 bases removed from V and 8 bases from J, the gap between germline ends came to 8 bases. The CDR3 consists of 13 residues.